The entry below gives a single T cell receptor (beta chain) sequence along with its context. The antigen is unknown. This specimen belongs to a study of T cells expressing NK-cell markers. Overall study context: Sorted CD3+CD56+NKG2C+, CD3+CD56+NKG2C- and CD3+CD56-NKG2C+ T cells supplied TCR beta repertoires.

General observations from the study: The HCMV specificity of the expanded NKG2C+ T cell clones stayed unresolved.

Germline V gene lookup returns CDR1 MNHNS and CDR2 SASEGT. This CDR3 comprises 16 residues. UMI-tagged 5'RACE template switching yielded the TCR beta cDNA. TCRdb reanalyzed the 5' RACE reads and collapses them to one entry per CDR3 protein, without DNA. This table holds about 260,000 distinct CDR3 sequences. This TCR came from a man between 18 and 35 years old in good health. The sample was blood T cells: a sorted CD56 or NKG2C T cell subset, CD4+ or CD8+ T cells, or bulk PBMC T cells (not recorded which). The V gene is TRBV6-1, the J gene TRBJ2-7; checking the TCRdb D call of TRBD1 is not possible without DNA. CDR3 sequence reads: CASSADLTGGLYEQYF.